The 18 T cell receptor beta chains presented below share a single source sample, sequenced in a study of cytomegalovirus exposure and HLA in healthy donors. The PCR contained 60 Vbeta and 13 Jbeta primers. Libraries were prepared by immunoSEQ multiplex PCR; TCRdb keeps only in-frame clonotypes and omits some of them. This table has about 170,000 clones, 62% appearing once. Specimen: PBMCs. These receptors originate from a man aged 35 to 55 in good health and CMV-seronegative.

The chain links TRBV27 to TRBJ2-2; TRBD2 might be the D (5 bases). The V gene lost 7 bases and the J gene lost 8 bases, with 23 bases spanning the gap. The CDR3 sequence is 16 residues long. Germline V gene sequence: CDR1 MNHEY, CDR2 SMNVEV (reference sequence). CDR3 sequence: CASTLTGWETGGELFF. DNA for the CDR3: TGTGCCAGCACCTTGACGGGGTGGGAGACGGGGGGGGAGCTGTTTTTT.

This rearrangement joins TRBV7-2 to TRBJ2-7; TRBD2 aligns across 11 bases. The V and J ends lost 8 bases and 4 bases, in that order; junction bases with no gene match: 13. This CDR3 is built from 16 residues. Germline CDR1 is SGHTA and CDR2 is FQGNSA. Here the CDR3 DNA reads TGTGCCAGCGGGGGGATAACTAGCGGGAGTATTTACGAGCAGTACTTC. It codes for CASGGITSGSIYEQYF.

The rearrangement uses TRBV7-9 and TRBJ1-1; the D gene is possibly TRBD1 (5 bases). V lost 5 bases, J lost 3 bases, and 16 bases lay in between. Germline loops: CDR1 SEHNR, CDR2 FQNEAQ (reference sequence). The CDR3 contains 15 residues. In nucleotides, the CDR3 is TGTGCCAGCAGCCCAACGACAGAATGGTACACTGAAGCTTTCTTT. It encodes CASSPTTEWYTEAFF.

The V gene is TRBV19, the J gene TRBJ1-2; 11 bases are a match to TRBD1. The germline V gene encodes CDR1 LNHDA and CDR2 SQIVND (reference sequence). Trimming at V came to 4 bases and at J to 5 bases, leaving 6 bases not matched to a gene. This CDR3 region has 15 residues. CDR3 loop: CASSRGQGAWYGYTF. CDR3 coding DNA: TGTGCCAGTAGTAGAGGACAGGGGGCTTGGTATGGCTACACCTTC.

Here the CDR3 reads CASRRTEAKNIQYF. The CDR3 nucleotides are TGTGCCAGCAGAAGGACAGAAGCCAAAAACATTCAGTACTTC. This chain joins TRBV6-6 and TRBJ2-4, with D possibly matching TRBD1 (6 bases). The CDR3 is 14 residues long. The V gene lost 6 bases and the J gene lost 0 bases, with 9 bases spanning the gap. CDR1 and CDR2 (germline): MNHNY, SVGAGI (reference sequence).

This chain connects TRBV2 to TRBJ2-3; weak D call: TRBD1 (6 bases). The CDR3 runs to 15 residues. Per the germline V gene, CDR1 is SNHLY and CDR2 is FYNNEI. Trimming pared 7 bases from V and 0 bases from J, leaving 14 bases between. CDR3 bases: TGTGCCAGCACCCCCGCAGGGGCCAGCACAGATACGCAGTATTTT. Its translation is CASTPAGASTDTQYF.

This sequence joins TRBV9 and TRBJ2-1; no definite D call. CDR1 SGDLS and CDR2 YYNGEE come from the germline V gene. Trimming removed 0 bases from V and 10 bases from J, with 5 bases in between. There are 11 residues in the CDR3. CDR3 DNA: TGTGCCAGCAGCGTAGGGGCGGAGCAGTTCTTC. As protein: CASSVGAEQFF. The whole variable domain, filled in from reference TRBV9 and TRBJ2-1, reads DSGVTQTPKHLITATGQRVTLRCSPRSGDLSVYWYQQSLDQGLQFLIQYYNGEERAKGNILERFSAQQFPDLHSELNLSSLELGDSALYFCASSVGAEQFFGPGTRLTVL.

On this clone: Other DNA sequences of this sample code for an identical CDR3. V and J are TRBV6-6 and TRBJ1-5; a weak D match, TRBD1 (6 bases). The CDR3 extends over 14 amino acids. The germline gives CDR1 MNHNY, CDR2 SVGAGI (reference sequence). V was shortened by 2 bases and J by 6 bases, with 11 bases between the two germline ends. The CDR3 loop is CASSYGQGSQPQHF. The CDR3 nucleotides are TGTGCCAGCAGTTACGGCCAGGGGAGTCAGCCCCAGCATTTT.

The rearrangement uses TRBV7-2 and TRBJ2-2; TRBD2 matches 11 bases. Germline trimming cut 0 bases from V and 5 bases from J; bases unmatched to any gene: 11. This CDR3 is built from 19 residues. CDR1 and CDR2 from the germline V gene are SGHTA and FQGNSA. The CDR3 loop reads CASSLAVTSGARGTGELFF. The CDR3 bases are TGTGCCAGCAGCTTAGCCGTGACTAGCGGGGCGAGGGGGACCGGGGAGCTGTTTTTT.

This clone has just one count. The rearrangement joins TRBV7-9 to TRBJ1-4; no clear D gene. V dropped 1 base and J dropped 0 bases, with 12 bases sitting between them. This CDR3 is 17 amino acids long. Germline-derived CDR1 and CDR2 are SEHNR and FQNEAQ (reference sequence). This CDR3 reads CASSLDTGKATNEKLFF. CDR3 nucleotide sequence: TGTGCCAGCAGCTTAGATACGGGGAAGGCAACTAATGAAAAACTGTTTTTT.

The V gene is TRBV5-1, the J gene TRBJ2-7; D may be TRBD2 (6 bases). Trimming took off 4 bases at V and 0 bases at J, with 14 bases between the two ends. Germline lookup yields CDR1 SGHRS and CDR2 YFSETQ. CDR3 length equals 15 residues. CDR3 DNA sequence: TGCGCCAGCAGCAGGGGAGGTCCCAGCTCCTACGAGCAGTACTTC. It is translated as CASSRGGPSSYEQYF.

The V and J genes are TRBV6-5 and TRBJ2-7; maybe TRBD1 (5 bases). The CDR3 is 13 amino acids. The V end was cut by 11 bases, the J end by 3 bases, with 17 bases between. CDR1 and CDR2 from the germline V gene are MNHEY and SVGAGI. CDR3 nucleotides: TGTGCCGCAAAGGCAGGGCAACTCTACGAGCAGTACTTC. It encodes CAAKAGQLYEQYF.

This clone showed up just a few times. This chain joins TRBV4-1 and TRBJ2-1; 13 nucleotides line up with TRBD2. The CDR3 consists of 15 residues. Germline lookup yields CDR1 MGHRA and CDR2 YSYEKL. With V trimmed by 4 bases and J by 6 bases, 3 bases remained unmatched. CDR3 sequence (DNA): TGCGCCAGCAGCCCGGGACTAGCGGGACTCAATGAGCAGTTCTTC. The encoded protein is CASSPGLAGLNEQFF.

The CDR3 sequence is CASISRLGGSGNTIYF. Here the CDR3 DNA reads TGTGCCAGCATTTCTCGGCTGGGGGGCTCTGGAAACACCATATATTTT. This rearrangement joins TRBV7-9 to TRBJ1-3, with D perhaps TRBD1 (5 bases). This CDR3 contains 16 residues. Germline-derived CDR1 and CDR2 are SEHNR and FQNEAQ (reference sequence). Trimming stripped 7 bases from V and 0 bases from J, with 16 bases between.

The genes are TRBV9 and TRBJ2-7, with 11 bases fitting TRBD1. Germline loops: CDR1 SGDLS, CDR2 YYNGEE. The length of the CDR3 is 16 residues. The V and J ends lost 0 bases and 3 bases, in that order; junction bases with no gene match: 5. CDR3 residues: CASSVAFGTGGYEQYF. CDR3 bases: TGTGCCAGCAGCGTAGCCTTCGGGACAGGGGGCTACGAGCAGTACTTC. The full variable domain, with the rest looked up from reference TRBV9 and TRBJ2-7, is DSGVTQTPKHLITATGQRVTLRCSPRSGDLSVYWYQQSLDQGLQFLIQYYNGEERAKGNILERFSAQQFPDLHSELNLSSLELGDSALYFCASSVAFGTGGYEQYFGPGTRLTVT.

The chain links TRBV7-2 to TRBJ2-3, with 13 bases identical to TRBD2. CDR1 is SGHTA, CDR2 FQGNSA, per germline. The CDR3 sequence is 19 residues long. J was trimmed by 2 bases and V by 2 bases; bases with no gene match: 10. The CDR3 DNA is TGTGCCAGCAGCTTATTACGCGGGACTAGCGGGAATGACACAGATACGCAGTATTTT. Encoded protein: CASSLLRGTSGNDTDTQYF.

The chain recombines TRBV5-6 with TRBJ2-5; TRBD2 might be the D (6 bases). Germline V gene lookup returns CDR1 SGHDT and CDR2 YYEEEE. V was cut by 4 bases and J by 5 bases, with 9 bases left in between. This CDR3 region has 12 residues. The CDR3 sequence is CASSRESETQYF. The CDR3 DNA follows: TGTGCCAGCAGCCGGGAGTCTGAGACCCAGTACTTC.

This clone was seen a handful of times. The chain links TRBV2 to TRBJ2-1, with D possibly being TRBD1 (6 bases). Germline V gene lookup returns CDR1 SNHLY and CDR2 FYNNEI. Trimming left V 7 bases short and J 4 bases short, with 8 bases between. The CDR3 covers 12 residues. In DNA, the CDR3 is TGTGCCAGCAATACAGGGTACAATGAGCAGTTCTTC. This encodes CASNTGYNEQFF.